The source of this T cell receptor beta chain is a study of tissue T cells after allogeneic stem cell transplantation. Data came from immunoSEQ multiplex PCR; TCRdb stores just in-frame clones and leaves some out. The sample lists 25,000 to 30,000 clones, roughly nine tenths occurring once. Per the germline V gene, CDR1 is LGHDT and CDR2 is YNNKEL (reference sequence). V was pared by 0 bases and J by 4 bases, with 11 bases between. The CDR3 totals 15 residues. The TCR sequence derives from a male donor at least 60 years old who later had graft-versus-host disease after an allogeneic stem cell transplant. This chain links TRBV3-1 (or the pseudogene TRBV3-2) with TRBJ2-3, with D possibly TRBD1 on 6 matching bases. The specimen was blood, collected before transplantation. The CDR3 DNA follows: TGTGCCAGCAGCCAAGAGGAACAGGGTTCAGATACGCAGTATTTT. Encoded protein: CASSQEEQGSDTQYF.